The rows below give T cell receptor beta chains drawn from one sample of a study of identifying expanded T cells in peripheral blood. Sequencing used immunoSEQ multiplex PCR; TCRdb keeps in-frame clones, though not all of them. Altogether some 96,000 clones are present, 75% to 90% being singletons, with the ten largest covering 4.5% to 6.5%. The specimen was blood. The receptors were gathered from a person aged 18-70 years in good health. Each CDR3 is given with its conserved first and last residue. Fields, in order: D gene, V gene, J gene, clone size, CDR3 DNA, CDR3 protein. The D gene is left open where the match is weak. A row's size may be missing; if present it is once, few, many or a size class.

>NA|TRBV5-6|TRBJ1-2|NA
TGTGCCAGCAGCTTGGAGGGCAGGTCGGGCTATGGCTACACCTTC
CASSLEGRSGYGYTF
>NA|TRBV10-3|TRBJ2-7|NA
TGTGCCATCAGTGACGCCTCAGGGAGAGGCTACGAGCAGTACTTC
CAISDASGRGYEQYF
>TRBD1|TRBV11-2|TRBJ1-2|NA
TGTGCCAGCGGAACAGGGGTCGCGACCTACACCTTC
CASGTGVATYTF
>NA|TRBV4-3|TRBJ1-3|NA
TGCGCCAGCAGCCAAGGCTCGGGGGCCGCTGGAAACACCATATATTTT
CASSQGSGAAGNTIYF
>TRBD1|TRBV29-1|TRBJ1-4|NA
TGCAGCGCCGCCGGGACAGGGGAAGAAAAACTGTTTTTT
CSAAGTGEEKLFF
>NA|TRBV19|TRBJ1-5|NA
TGTGCCAGTAGTATAAGGGGGGCAGGTCAGCCCCAGCATTTT
CASSIRGAGQPQHF
>NA|TRBV19|TRBJ1-6|NA
TGTGCCAGTAGGCTTGGGGGGGAACCCCTCCACTTT
CASRLGGEPLHF
>NA|TRBV6-5|TRBJ1-5|NA
TGTGCCAGCAGCCGACCGAATCAGCCCCAGCATTTT
CASSRPNQPQHF
>TRBD2|TRBV5-1|TRBJ2-5|NA
TGCGCCAGCAGCCAACTAGCGGGGGGAGAGACCCAGTACTTC
CASSQLAGGETQYF
>TRBD1|TRBV5-1|TRBJ2-7|NA
TGCGCCAGCAGCTTGATCTGGGACAGGGTCTACGAGCAGTACTTC
CASSLIWDRVYEQYF
>TRBD1|TRBV19|TRBJ1-3|NA
TGTGCCAGTAGTACTACTACAGGGGTAGGAAACACCATATATTTT
CASSTTTGVGNTIYF
>TRBD1|TRBV27|TRBJ1-2|NA
TGTGCCAGCAGTTTGGGGACAGGGTCCGGCCCGCTCTATGGCTACACCTTC
CASSLGTGSGPLYGYTF
>NA|TRBV5-6|TRBJ1-5|once
TGTGCCAGCAGCTTGTCTATGAATAGCAATCAGCCCCAGCATTTT
CASSLSMNSNQPQHF